Described below is a single TCR beta chain sequence and its context. The antigen remains unidentified. The PCR employed 60 Vbeta primers together with 13 Jbeta primers. In the study's own analysis: Around 10 million of the about 80 million unique TCR beta chains counted in a later analysis were shared. The assay was immunoSEQ multiplex PCR, and TCRdb's table has in-frame clones only and misses some. The DNA was the basis for D and trimming; V, J and clone size are from that table. The data hold about 95,000 clones, with roughly four fifths observed a single time. The data originate from a study of cytomegalovirus exposure and HLA in healthy donors. Overall study results and limits: HLA alleles were associated with fewer than 20,000 TCR beta sequences in a later analysis at 0.05 false discovery rate. TCR beta sequences reportedly predicted most subjects' HLA-A and HLA-B alleles accurately.

The TCR was taken from a man aged 30 to 45 in good health and CMV-seropositive. Sequenced sample: PBMCs.

The CDR3 here is CASSLAAGYEKLFF. For the CDR3, the DNA is TGCGCCAGCAGCTTGGCAGCAGGTTATGAAAAACTGTTTTTT. The rearrangement links TRBV5-1 to TRBJ1-4; D remains ambiguous. The germline gives CDR1 SGHRS, CDR2 YFSETQ. The V gene lost 0 bases and the J gene lost 6 bases, with 9 bases spanning the gap. The CDR3 loop spans 14 amino acids. Filled out from reference TRBV5-1 and TRBJ1-4, the complete variable domain reads KAGVTQTPRYLIKTRGQQVTLSCSPISGHRSVSWYQQTPGQGLQFLFEYFSETQRNKGNFPGRFSGRQFSNSRSEMNVSTLELGDSALYLCASSLAAGYEKLFFGSGTQLSVL.